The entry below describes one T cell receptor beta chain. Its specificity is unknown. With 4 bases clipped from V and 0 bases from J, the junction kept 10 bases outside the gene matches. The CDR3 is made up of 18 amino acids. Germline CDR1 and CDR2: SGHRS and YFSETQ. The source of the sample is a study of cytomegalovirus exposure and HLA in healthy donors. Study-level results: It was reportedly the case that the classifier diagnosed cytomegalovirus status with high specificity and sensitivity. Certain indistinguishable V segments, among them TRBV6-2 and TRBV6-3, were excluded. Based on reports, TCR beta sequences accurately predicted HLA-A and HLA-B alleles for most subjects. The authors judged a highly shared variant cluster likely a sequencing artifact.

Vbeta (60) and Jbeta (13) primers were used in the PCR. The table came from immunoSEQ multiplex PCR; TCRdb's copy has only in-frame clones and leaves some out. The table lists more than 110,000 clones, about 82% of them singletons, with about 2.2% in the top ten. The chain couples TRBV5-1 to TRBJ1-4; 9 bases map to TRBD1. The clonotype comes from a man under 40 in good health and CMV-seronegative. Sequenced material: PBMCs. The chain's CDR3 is CASSVTGGLTATNEKLFF. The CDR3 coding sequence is TGCGCCAGCAGCGTGACAGGGGGACTAACGGCAACTAATGAAAAACTGTTTTTT. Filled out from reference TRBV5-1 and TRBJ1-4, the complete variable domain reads KAGVTQTPRYLIKTRGQQVTLSCSPISGHRSVSWYQQTPGQGLQFLFEYFSETQRNKGNFPGRFSGRQFSNSRSEMNVSTLELGDSALYLCASSVTGGLTATNEKLFFGSGTQLSVL.